Presented here are 15 T cell receptor beta chains from one specimen sequenced in a study of T cells in Graves' hyperthyroidism and ophthalmopathy. RNA transcripts yielded amplified TCR beta CDR3 regions. HTBI primers were employed in a first-round RT-PCR of the TCR CDR3. MiXCR, applied by TCRdb to the multiplex PCR reads, yields one record per CDR3 protein. Among fewer than 700,000 distinct CDR3 sequences listed, about a sixth were seen once. Source material: blood. The receptors were sampled from a woman aged 18-30 years with Graves' ophthalmopathy.

The CDR3 bases are TGTGCCAGCAGTTACCGGGACGGCGGACGTGGCTACACCTTC. This codes for CASSYRDGGRGYTF. The chain joins TRBV27 to TRBJ1-2; D is perhaps TRBD1 (5 bases). The CDR3 contains 14 residues. Looked up from germline, CDR1 is MNHEY and CDR2 is SMNVEV (reference sequence). Trimming left V 4 bases short and J 7 bases short, with 16 bases between.

This clonotype was seen repeatedly, ten times or more. The rearrangement joins TRBV13 to TRBJ2-1; 10 bases fit TRBD2. Looked up from germline, CDR1 is PRHDT and CDR2 is FYEKMQ (reference sequence). The CDR3 is made up of 14 amino acids. With 5 bases clipped from V and 4 bases from J, the junction kept 2 bases outside the gene matches. The DNA of the CDR3 is TGTGCCAGCAGCGCGGGACTAGCGTACAATGAGCAGTTCTTC. As protein: CASSAGLAYNEQFF.

This clonotype was observed a few times. The V call is TRBV4-2, the J call TRBJ2-3; no reliable D call. Germline lookup yields CDR1 LGHNA and CDR2 YNFKEQ. CDR3 size: 15 residues. With 4 bases removed from V and 4 bases from J, the gap between germline ends came to 15 bases. DNA of the CDR3: TGTGCCAGCAGCCCTCTGGTGACCACCCCAGATACGCAGTATTTT. Protein: CASSPLVTTPDTQYF.

This clonotype has a handful of counts. This chain joins TRBV6-9 and TRBJ1-6; D possibly corresponds to TRBD1 (6 bases). V was clipped by 2 bases and J by 4 bases, with 12 bases between them. CDR1 MNHGY and CDR2 SVAAGI come from the germline V gene. The CDR3 is 16 amino acids. DNA for the CDR3: TGTGCCAGCAGTTATAACCGGGACACATATAATTCACCCCTCCACTTT. Amino acid sequence: CASSYNRDTYNSPLHF.

The rearrangement links TRBV19 to TRBJ2-1, with no clear D. V lost 6 bases and J lost 4, with 16 bases in between. The germline V gene encodes CDR1 LNHDA and CDR2 SQIVND (reference sequence). This CDR3 has 15 amino acids. The CDR3 spells CASRAKRGFYNEQFF. The CDR3 DNA is TGTGCCAGTAGAGCAAAGAGAGGATTTTACAATGAGCAGTTCTTC.

This clonotype was observed at least ten times. The chain couples TRBV27 to TRBJ1-1; D is possibly TRBD1 (6 bases). This CDR3 has 14 residues. CDR1 MNHEY and CDR2 SMNVEV come from the germline V gene (reference sequence). V dropped 6 bases and J dropped 0 bases, with 11 bases sitting between them. The CDR3 coding sequence is TGTGCCAGCAGGAATACAGGGCTGAACACTGAAGCTTTCTTT. The encoded protein is CASRNTGLNTEAFF.

This clonotype showed up just a few times. V gene TRBV9 combines with J gene TRBJ1-3, with a possible D match to TRBD1 (5 bases). Germline V lookup: CDR1 SGDLS, CDR2 YYNGEE. V dropped 0 bases and J dropped 5 bases, with 6 bases sitting between them. This CDR3 has 13 residues. The CDR3 is CASSVEGRNTIYF. DNA for the CDR3: TGTGCCAGCAGCGTAGAGGGGAGAAACACCATATATTTT.

This rearrangement joins TRBV2 to TRBJ2-5, with D unresolved. Germline CDR1 reads SNHLY; CDR2 reads FYNNEI. Trimming took off 5 bases at V and 0 bases at J, with 13 bases between the two ends. The CDR3 contains 15 residues. DNA of the CDR3: TGTGCCAGCAGTAGTCCGCGAACCTACCAAGAGACCCAGTACTTC. This codes for CASSSPRTYQETQYF.

This clonotype turned up a few times. The chain combines TRBV27 with TRBJ2-7; D may be TRBD1 (6 bases). CDR1 MNHEY and CDR2 SMNVEV come from the germline V gene (reference sequence). V lost 4 bases and J 6 bases, leaving 10 bases between the germline ends. The CDR3 sequence is 12 residues long. The CDR3 loop reads CASSSTGSEQYF. The DNA of the CDR3 is TGTGCCAGCAGTTCAACAGGGAGCGAGCAGTACTTC.

This clonotype was seen at least ten times. The V call is TRBV28, the J call TRBJ2-6; D is unresolved. The germline V gene encodes CDR1 MDHEN and CDR2 SYDVKM. This CDR3 region has 13 residues. Between the trimmed V and J ends, which lost 6 bases and 8 bases, there was a span of 11 bases. The CDR3 spells CASRGTIPNVLTF. CDR3 in DNA: TGTGCCAGCAGGGGCACGATTCCCAACGTCCTGACTTTC.

V and J are TRBV6-1 and TRBJ2-1, with 8 bases matching TRBD2. Trimming cost V 7 bases and J 3 bases; bases outside gene matches: 5. Germline CDR1 and CDR2: MNHNS and SASEGT. The CDR3 runs 14 residues. CDR3 sequence reads: CASMGGGFYNEQFF. The CDR3 DNA follows: TGTGCCAGCATGGGCGGGGGGTTCTACAATGAGCAGTTCTTC.

The chain is built from TRBV9 and TRBJ1-5; D is perhaps TRBD1 (6 bases). Germline V lookup: CDR1 SGDLS, CDR2 YYNGEE. This CDR3 has 15 residues. Trimming shortened V by 0 bases and J by 5 bases, and 12 bases separated the two germline ends. The CDR3 sequence is CASSVGGGTDQPQHF. For the CDR3, the DNA is TGTGCCAGCAGCGTAGGAGGGGGTACGGATCAGCCCCAGCATTTT.

There are many counts of this clonotype. The chain is built from TRBV3-1 and TRBJ1-4, with TRBD1 identical over 7 bases. The CDR3 loop spans 16 amino acids. Per the germline V gene, CDR1 is LGHDT and CDR2 is YNNKEL (reference sequence). The J segment lost 7 bases and the V segment lost 3 bases, leaving 11 bases of the junction unmatched. This chain's CDR3 is CASSHITGAMGEKLFF. CDR3 DNA: TGTGCCAGCAGCCACATAACAGGGGCGATGGGTGAAAAACTGTTTTTT.

A word on this clonotype: Just one base apart from a much larger clone, this may be a read error. This rearrangement joins TRBV6-1 to TRBJ2-3; 14 nucleotides agree with TRBD2. The CDR3 extends over 15 amino acids. The germline CDR1 and CDR2 sequences are MNHNS and SASEGT. J was trimmed by 3 bases and V by 6 bases; bases with no gene match: 2. The CDR3 loop is CASSRTSGRTDTQYF. The CDR3 DNA reads TGTGCCAGCAGCCGGACTAGCGGGAGGACAGATACGCAGTATTTT.

This clonotype was found many times. The chain joins TRBV27 to TRBJ2-7; D ambiguous. The V gene's germline CDR1 is MNHEY and CDR2 SMNVEV (reference sequence). The CDR3 extends over 14 amino acids. With 5 bases removed from V and 4 bases from J, the gap between germline ends came to 15 bases. The CDR3 spells CASSPTLEIYEQYF. CDR3 bases: TGTGCCAGCAGTCCGACTTTGGAGATTTACGAGCAGTACTTC.